This T cell receptor (beta chain) came from a study of human T cells and chemical hapten exposure. Whole-study findings and limits: As the donors had alopecia, their immune response may differ from healthy people's. Counts of TCRs expanded at PT1 correlated positively with patch test score.

Time point defined: pre-sensitization, week 0. Indicated treatment: therapeutic diphenylcyclopropenone sensitization with weekly scalp DPC. Blood draws preceded each patch test application. Concerning this clonotype itself: The antigen is undetermined.

One entry per CDR3 protein results from TCRdb running MiXCR on the RACE reads. Here the sample spans a few hundred thousand distinct CDR3 sequences, 7.5% to 9% being singletons. The clonotype comes from a woman between 40 and 50 years old with alopecia areata. Some clones in this sample may be carry-over from other donors' samples. The material sequenced was whole blood, taken in connection with sensitization to the hapten diphenylcyclopropenone (DPC).

The CDR3 DNA sequence: TGCGCCAGCACCCTGGGCTGGGATGAGCAGTTCTTC. Translation: CASTLGWDEQFF. J is TRBJ2-1 and V is TRBV5-1; D gene ambiguous. The CDR3 runs to 12 residues. CDR1 SGHRS and CDR2 YFSETQ come from the germline V gene. With 6 bases removed from V and 8 bases from J, the gap between germline ends came to 12 bases.